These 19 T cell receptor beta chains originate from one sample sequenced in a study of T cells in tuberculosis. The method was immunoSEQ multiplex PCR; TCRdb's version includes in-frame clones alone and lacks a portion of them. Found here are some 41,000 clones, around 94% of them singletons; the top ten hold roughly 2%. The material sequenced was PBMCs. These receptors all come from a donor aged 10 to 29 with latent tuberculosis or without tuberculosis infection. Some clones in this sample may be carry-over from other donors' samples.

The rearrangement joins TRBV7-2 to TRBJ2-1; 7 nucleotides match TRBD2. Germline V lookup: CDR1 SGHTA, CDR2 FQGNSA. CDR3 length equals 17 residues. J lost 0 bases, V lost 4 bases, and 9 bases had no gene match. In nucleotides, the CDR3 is TGTGCCAGCAGCTATGGGAGGGGAGGGCTCTCCTACAATGAGCAGTTCTTC. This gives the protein CASSYGRGGLSYNEQFF.

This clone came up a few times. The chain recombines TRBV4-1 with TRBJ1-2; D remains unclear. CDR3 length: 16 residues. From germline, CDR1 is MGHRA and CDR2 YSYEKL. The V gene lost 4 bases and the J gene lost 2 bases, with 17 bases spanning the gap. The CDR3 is CASSRAIRGSNYGYTF. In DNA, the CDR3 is TGCGCCAGCAGCCGGGCCATTCGAGGGTCAAACTATGGCTACACCTTC.

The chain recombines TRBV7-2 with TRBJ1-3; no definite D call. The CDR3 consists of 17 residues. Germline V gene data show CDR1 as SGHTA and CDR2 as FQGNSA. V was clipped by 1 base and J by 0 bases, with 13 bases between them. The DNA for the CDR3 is TGTGCCAGCAGCTTAGTTCGGAGGAGACTCTCTGGAAACACCATATATTTT. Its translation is CASSLVRRRLSGNTIYF.

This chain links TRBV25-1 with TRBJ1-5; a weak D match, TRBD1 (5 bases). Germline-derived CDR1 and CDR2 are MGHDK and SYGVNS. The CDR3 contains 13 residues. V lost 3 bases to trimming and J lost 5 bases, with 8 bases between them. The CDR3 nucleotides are TGTGCCAGCAGTGATGACAGCTATCAGCCCCAGCATTTT. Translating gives CASSDDSYQPQHF.

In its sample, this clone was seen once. The CDR3 nucleotides are TGTGCCAGCAGCGTAGCACAGGGGGCGCGAAACACCATATATTTT. It is translated as CASSVAQGARNTIYF. This chain uses TRBV9 with TRBJ1-3, with 9 nucleotides matching TRBD1. The CDR3 totals 15 residues. The V gene's germline CDR1 is SGDLS and CDR2 YYNGEE. Trimming took 0 bases from V and 5 from J; bases not matched to a gene: 3.

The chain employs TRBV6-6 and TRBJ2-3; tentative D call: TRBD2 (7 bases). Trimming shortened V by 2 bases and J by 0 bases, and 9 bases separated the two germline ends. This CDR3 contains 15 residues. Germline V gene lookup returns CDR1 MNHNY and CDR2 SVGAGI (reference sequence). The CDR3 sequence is CASSYRGGSTDTQYF. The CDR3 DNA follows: TGTGCCAGCAGTTACAGGGGGGGAAGCACAGATACGCAGTATTTT.

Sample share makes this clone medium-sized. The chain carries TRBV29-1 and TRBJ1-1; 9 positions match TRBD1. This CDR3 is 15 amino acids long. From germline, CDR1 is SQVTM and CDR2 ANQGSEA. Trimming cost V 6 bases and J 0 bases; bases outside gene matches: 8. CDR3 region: CSVSGGQGMNTEAFF. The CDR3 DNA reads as TGCAGCGTCAGTGGAGGACAGGGGATGAACACTGAAGCTTTCTTT.

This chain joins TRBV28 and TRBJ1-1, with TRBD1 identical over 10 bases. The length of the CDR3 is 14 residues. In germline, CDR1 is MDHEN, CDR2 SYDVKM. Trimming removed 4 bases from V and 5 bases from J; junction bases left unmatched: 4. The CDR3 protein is CASSYGTGETEAFF. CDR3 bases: TGTGCCAGCAGTTATGGGACAGGGGAGACTGAAGCTTTCTTT.

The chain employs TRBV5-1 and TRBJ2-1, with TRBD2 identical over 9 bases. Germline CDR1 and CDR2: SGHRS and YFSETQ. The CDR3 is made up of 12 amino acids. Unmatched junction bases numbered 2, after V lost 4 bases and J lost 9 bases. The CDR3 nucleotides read TGCGCCAGCAGCCAGACTAGCGGTGAGCAGTTCTTC. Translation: CASSQTSGEQFF.

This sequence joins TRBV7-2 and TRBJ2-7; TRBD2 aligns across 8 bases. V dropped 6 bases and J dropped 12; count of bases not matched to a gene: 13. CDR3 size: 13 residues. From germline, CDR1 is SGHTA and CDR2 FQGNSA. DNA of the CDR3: TGTGCCAGCAGGCTGGGGTCGGGAGGGCGAGGGTACTTC. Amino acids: CASRLGSGGRGYF. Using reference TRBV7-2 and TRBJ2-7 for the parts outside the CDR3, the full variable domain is GAGVSQSPSNKVTEKGKDVELRCDPISGHTALYWYRQSLGQGLEFLIYFQGNSAPDKSGLPSDRFSAERTGGSVSTLTIQRTQQEDSAVYLCASRLGSGGRGYFGPGTRLTVT.

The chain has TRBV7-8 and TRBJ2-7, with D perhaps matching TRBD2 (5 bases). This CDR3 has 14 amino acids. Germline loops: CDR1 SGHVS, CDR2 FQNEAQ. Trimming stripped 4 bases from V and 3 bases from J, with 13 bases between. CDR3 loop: CASSSDSISYEQYF. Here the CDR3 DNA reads TGTGCCAGCAGCTCGGACTCGATTAGCTACGAGCAGTACTTC.

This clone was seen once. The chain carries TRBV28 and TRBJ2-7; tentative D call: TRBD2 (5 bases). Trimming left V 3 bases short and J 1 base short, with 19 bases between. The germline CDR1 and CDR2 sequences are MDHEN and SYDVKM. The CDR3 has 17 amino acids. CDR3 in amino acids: CASSLFRKAALSYEQYF. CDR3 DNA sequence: TGTGCCAGCAGTTTGTTTAGGAAAGCGGCCTTGTCCTACGAGCAGTACTTC.

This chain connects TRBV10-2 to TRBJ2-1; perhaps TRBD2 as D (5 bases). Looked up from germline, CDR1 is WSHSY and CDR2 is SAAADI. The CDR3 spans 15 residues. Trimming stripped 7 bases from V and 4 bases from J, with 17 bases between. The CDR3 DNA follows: TGCGCCAGCACCCCTTCAGGTAGCGCATACAATGAGCAGTTCTTC. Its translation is CASTPSGSAYNEQFF.

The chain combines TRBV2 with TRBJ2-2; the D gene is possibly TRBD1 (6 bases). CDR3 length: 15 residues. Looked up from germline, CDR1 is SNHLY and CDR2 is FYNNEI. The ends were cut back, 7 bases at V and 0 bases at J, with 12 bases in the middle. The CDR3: CASTAGTTNTGELFF. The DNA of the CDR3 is TGTGCCAGCACCGCCGGGACAACGAACACCGGGGAGCTGTTTTTT.

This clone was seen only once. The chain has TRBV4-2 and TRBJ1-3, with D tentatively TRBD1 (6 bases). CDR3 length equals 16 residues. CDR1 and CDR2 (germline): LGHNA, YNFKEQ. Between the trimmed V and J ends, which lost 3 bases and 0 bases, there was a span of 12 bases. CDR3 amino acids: CASSQGGAGSGNTIYF. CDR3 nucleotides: TGTGCCAGCAGCCAGGGGGGGGCAGGCTCTGGAAACACCATATATTTT.

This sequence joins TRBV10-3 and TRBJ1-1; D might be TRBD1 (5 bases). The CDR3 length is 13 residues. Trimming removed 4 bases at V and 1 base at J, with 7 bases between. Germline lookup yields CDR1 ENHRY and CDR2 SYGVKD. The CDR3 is CAISGQSNTEAFF. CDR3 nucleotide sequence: TGTGCCATCAGTGGACAGTCGAACACTGAAGCTTTCTTT.

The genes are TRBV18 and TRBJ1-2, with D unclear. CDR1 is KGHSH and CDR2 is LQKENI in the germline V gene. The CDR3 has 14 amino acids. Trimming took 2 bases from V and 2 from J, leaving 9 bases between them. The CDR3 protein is CASSPWAANYGYTF. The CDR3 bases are TGTGCCAGCTCACCATGGGCAGCCAACTATGGCTACACCTTC.

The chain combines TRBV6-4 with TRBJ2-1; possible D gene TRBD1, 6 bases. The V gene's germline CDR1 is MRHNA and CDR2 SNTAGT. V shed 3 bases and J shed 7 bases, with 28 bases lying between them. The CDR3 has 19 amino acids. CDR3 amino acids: CASSEPQISALDRGNEQFF. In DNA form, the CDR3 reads TGTGCCAGCAGTGAGCCCCAAATTAGCGCCTTGGATAGGGGGAATGAGCAGTTCTTC.

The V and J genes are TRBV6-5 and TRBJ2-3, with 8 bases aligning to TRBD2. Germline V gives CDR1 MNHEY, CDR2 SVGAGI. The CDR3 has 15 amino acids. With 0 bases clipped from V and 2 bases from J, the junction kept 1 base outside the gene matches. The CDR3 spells CASSYSTSATDTQYF. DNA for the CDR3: TGTGCCAGCAGTTACTCGACTAGCGCCACAGATACGCAGTATTTT.